These 24 T cell receptor beta chains share one sample of origin, sequenced in a study of human T cells and chemical hapten exposure (dated by TCRdb to 2020 to 2023). The method was RACE. Sequenced using a NextSeq 500. TCRdb trimmed the raw reads at Q25, called clones with MiXCR and kept productive beta chains. Each CDR3 protein appears once, grouped with its most common genes and DNA. This sample gives some 90,000 distinct CDR3 sequences in total; about 8.7% of them show up just once. Clones ranked in the top ten supply 2.9% of the sample. The intended sense of this specimen's time point label: healthy volunteer bleed at 2 weeks. Total RNA was isolated from unfractionated whole blood collected in Tempus Blood RNA tubes. The sequenced sample consisted of whole blood. The receptors come from a female donor in good health. Some clones in this sample may be carry-over from other donors' samples.

This clonotype was counted a few times. The chain carries TRBV12-3 or TRBV12-4 and TRBJ2-1; D remains ambiguous. Trimming pared 0 bases from V and 0 bases from J, leaving 3 bases between. The length of the CDR3 is 14 residues. CDR3 region: CASSLADSYNEQFF. CDR3 DNA: TGTGCCAGCAGTTTAGCCGACTCCTACAATGAGCAGTTCTTC.

This clonotype was detected only a few times. V usage is TRBV5-1 and J usage is TRBJ1-1; TRBD1 matches 10 bases. The CDR3 has 14 residues. The trim removed 0 bases at V and 6 bases at J, leaving 2 bases unmatched. Germline assignment: CDR1 SGHRS and CDR2 YFSETQ. CDR3 DNA sequence: TGCGCCAGCAGCTTGGAGGACAGGGGGGCTGAAGCTTTCTTT. Protein sequence: CASSLEDRGAEAFF.

This clonotype has a count of ten or more. The CDR3 protein is CSAPGLAGVDEQFF. The CDR3 DNA reads as TGCAGTGCACCGGGACTAGCGGGAGTGGATGAGCAGTTCTTC. The rearrangement links TRBV20-1 to TRBJ2-1; 14 nucleotides agree with TRBD2. Trimming removed 6 bases from V and 8 bases from J; junction bases left unmatched: 6. This CDR3 has 14 amino acids. The germline CDR1 and CDR2 sequences are DFQATT and SNEGSKA (reference sequence).

This sequence joins TRBV4-3 and TRBJ1-1, with unresolved D. Per the germline V gene, CDR1 is LGHNA and CDR2 is YSLEER. The ends were cut back, 4 bases at V and 0 bases at J, with 6 bases in the middle. The CDR3 runs 13 residues. The CDR3 region is CASSPDMNTEAFF. CDR3 DNA: TGCGCCAGCAGCCCGGATATGAACACTGAAGCTTTCTTT.

This chain joins TRBV4-1 and TRBJ1-1, with D unclear. From germline, CDR1 is MGHRA and CDR2 YSYEKL. The CDR3 is made up of 13 amino acids. Trimming left V 5 bases short and J 6 bases short, with 13 bases between. The CDR3 loop reads CASSSMLQPEAFF. The CDR3 DNA reads TGCGCCAGCAGCTCGATGCTACAACCTGAAGCTTTCTTT.

The V call is TRBV5-1, the J call TRBJ2-7, with TRBD2 matching over 9 bases. The CDR3 runs to 15 residues. V lost 6 bases to trimming and J lost 0 bases; unmatched junction nucleotides: 7. From germline, CDR1 is SGHRS and CDR2 YFSETQ. CDR3 DNA: TGCGCCAGCACTCGGACTAGCGAGTACTCCTACGAGCAGTACTTC. Protein product: CASTRTSEYSYEQYF. Complete variable domain (other parts from reference TRBV5-1 and TRBJ2-7): KAGVTQTPRYLIKTRGQQVTLSCSPISGHRSVSWYQQTPGQGLQFLFEYFSETQRNKGNFPGRFSGRQFSNSRSEMNVSTLELGDSALYLCASTRTSEYSYEQYFGPGTRLTVT.

This clonotype has only a few counts. The V and J genes are TRBV12-3 or TRBV12-4 and TRBJ2-3; 8 bases agree with TRBD2. The ends lost 7 bases at V and 2 bases at J; junction bases unmatched: 11. CDR3 length: 16 amino acids. For the CDR3, the DNA is TGTGCCAGCATCCCACGGGGGGGTACCCACACAGATACGCAGTATTTT. It yields the protein CASIPRGGTHTDTQYF.

This clonotype was found many times. The chain links TRBV20-1 to TRBJ2-3; no definite D call. The V gene lost 3 bases and the J gene lost 0 bases, with 10 bases spanning the gap. Germline lookup yields CDR1 DFQATT and CDR2 SNEGSKA (reference sequence). This CDR3 contains 14 residues. CDR3 DNA sequence: TGCAGTGCTAGGAGTCGATCTAGCACAGATACGCAGTATTTT. Amino acid sequence: CSARSRSSTDTQYF.

At least ten counts were recorded for this clonotype. The chain combines TRBV5-1 with TRBJ1-1, with D unclear. The CDR3 extends over 13 amino acids. With 4 bases removed from V and 1 base from J, the gap between germline ends came to 8 bases. Germline V gene data show CDR1 as SGHRS and CDR2 as YFSETQ. This CDR3 is CASSARTNTEAFF. CDR3 in DNA: TGCGCCAGCAGCGCGAGGACGAACACTGAAGCTTTCTTT.

This clonotype showed up many times. This chain joins TRBV6-2 or TRBV6-3 and TRBJ2-3; D uncertain. The germline gives CDR1 MNHEY, CDR2 SVGEGT. Trimming shortened V by 4 bases and J by 5 bases, and 19 bases separated the two germline ends. The CDR3 has 16 amino acids. CDR3 sequence reads: CASSSTLPKNRDTQYF. CDR3 nucleotides: TGTGCCAGCAGTTCGACCCTTCCGAAGAATCGAGATACGCAGTATTTT.

This clonotype was found many times. The chain couples TRBV20-1 to TRBJ1-5, with TRBD1 identical over 9 bases. The CDR3 has 15 amino acids. Unmatched junction bases numbered 12, after V lost 6 bases and J lost 6 bases. Germline-derived CDR1 and CDR2 are DFQATT and SNEGSKA (reference sequence). The CDR3 DNA is TGCAGTGCGATCCTAACAGGGGGCAGGAGTCAGCCCCAGCATTTT. It translates to CSAILTGGRSQPQHF.

This clonotype was found many times. The V gene is TRBV20-1, the J gene TRBJ2-3, with 12 nucleotides matching TRBD2. V was pared by 3 bases and J by 6 bases, with 7 bases of the junction left unmatched. The CDR3 has 15 amino acids. CDR1 DFQATT and CDR2 SNEGSKA come from the germline V gene (reference sequence). CDR3 in DNA: TGCAGTGCTAGGTCTAGCGGGAGGGCAGGGGATACGCAGTATTTT. The encoded protein is CSARSSGRAGDTQYF.

The chain combines TRBV5-1 with TRBJ2-3, with D maybe TRBD2 (5 bases). The CDR3 loop spans 15 amino acids. Germline V gene lookup returns CDR1 SGHRS and CDR2 YFSETQ. Trimming shortened V by 0 bases and J by 6 bases, and 14 bases separated the two germline ends. Here the CDR3 DNA reads TGCGCCAGCAGCTTGGCTGTGGGAGACGTGGATACGCAGTATTTT. This translates into CASSLAVGDVDTQYF.

This clonotype was seen a few times. The genes are TRBV7-2 and TRBJ2-1; 7 nucleotides match TRBD2. Unmatched junction bases numbered 4, after V lost 1 base and J lost 7 bases. The CDR3 loop spans 14 amino acids. The germline gives CDR1 SGHTA, CDR2 FQGNSA. The CDR3 region is CASSLVLAVNEQFF. The CDR3 DNA follows: TGTGCCAGCAGCTTAGTCCTAGCGGTAAATGAGCAGTTCTTC.

This clonotype turned up a few times. V usage is TRBV10-3 and J usage is TRBJ2-7; TRBD2 matches at 9 bases. V lost 4 bases to trimming and J lost 3 bases; unmatched junction nucleotides: 10. This CDR3 is 16 amino acids long. Germline assignment: CDR1 ENHRY and CDR2 SYGVKD. The CDR3, as DNA: TGTGCCATCAGTGGGAGGACTAGCGAATTTTACTACGAGCAGTACTTC. Translation gives CAISGRTSEFYYEQYF.

This clonotype was seen a handful of times. The genes are TRBV7-2 and TRBJ1-5; no clear D gene. The CDR3 is made up of 14 amino acids. From germline, CDR1 is SGHTA and CDR2 FQGNSA. V lost 2 bases to trimming and J lost 3 bases, with 8 bases between them. CDR3 nucleotide sequence: TGTGCCAGCAGCTTATACCCCACCAATCAGCCCCAGCATTTT. Amino acid sequence: CASSLYPTNQPQHF. Combining the CDR3 with reference TRBV7-2 and TRBJ1-5 gives the whole variable domain GAGVSQSPSNKVTEKGKDVELRCDPISGHTALYWYRQSLGQGLEFLIYFQGNSAPDKSGLPSDRFSAERTGGSVSTLTIQRTQQEDSAVYLCASSLYPTNQPQHFGDGTRLSIL.

The chain couples TRBV13 to TRBJ1-1, with D tentatively TRBD1 (6 bases). Germline CDR1 and CDR2: PRHDT and FYEKMQ (reference sequence). The V gene lost 5 bases and the J gene lost 0 bases, with 16 bases spanning the gap. The CDR3 spans 16 residues. CDR3 amino acids: CASSGPGQFMNTEAFF. In DNA, the CDR3 is TGTGCCAGCAGCGGGCCGGGACAATTCATGAACACTGAAGCTTTCTTT.

Concerning this clonotype: A much larger clone lies a single base off, so this may be a read error. This chain links TRBV20-1 with TRBJ2-5, with a weak D call TRBD2 (5 bases). The germline gives CDR1 DFQATT, CDR2 SNEGSKA (reference sequence). The V end was cut by 4 bases, the J end by 2 bases, with 11 bases between. The CDR3 is 13 residues long. The CDR3 here is CSAKLVGQETQYF. Here the CDR3 DNA reads TGCAGTGCTAAACTAGTGGGTCAAGAGACCCAGTACTTC.

V gene TRBV4-3 combines with J gene TRBJ2-5; TRBD1 or TRBD2 may be the D gene (5 bases each). The V end was cut by 0 bases, the J end by 1 base, with 9 bases between. The CDR3 has 15 residues. The germline gives CDR1 LGHNA, CDR2 YSLEER. CDR3 loop: CASSQDGTVQETQYF. In nucleotides, the CDR3 is TGCGCCAGCAGCCAAGATGGGACGGTCCAAGAGACCCAGTACTTC.

This clonotype was counted at least ten times. The genes are TRBV28 and TRBJ2-7; no definite D call. Germline CDR1 MDHEN, CDR2 SYDVKM. V was pared by 6 bases and J by 3 bases, with 9 bases between. This CDR3 is built from 12 residues. The CDR3 reads CASSLGGYEQYF. CDR3 nucleotides: TGTGCCAGCAGCTTAGGCGGCTACGAGCAGTACTTC.

This clonotype was seen ten or more times. The CDR3 reads CASSYSGGSEQYF. The DNA for the CDR3 is TGTGCCAGCAGTTACTCAGGGGGGTCCGAGCAGTACTTC. This rearrangement joins TRBV6-2 or TRBV6-3 to TRBJ2-7; D is possibly TRBD1 or TRBD2 (6 bases each). CDR3 size: 13 residues. Trimming pared 0 bases from V and 6 bases from J, leaving 9 bases between. Germline values: CDR1 MNHEY, CDR2 SVGEGT.

This clonotype was seen repeatedly, ten times or more. The chain combines TRBV29-1 with TRBJ1-4, with D unresolved. The CDR3 is 14 amino acids. The V and J ends lost 1 base and 0 bases respectively, with 6 bases between them. Germline-derived CDR1 and CDR2 are SQVTM and ANQGSEA. The CDR3 protein is CSVEGTATNEKLFF. The CDR3 nucleotides read TGCAGCGTTGAAGGCACCGCAACTAATGAAAAACTGTTTTTT.

This chain connects TRBV5-4 to TRBJ1-4, with D maybe TRBD1 (5 bases). This CDR3 is built from 17 residues. V shed 1 base and J shed 7 bases, with 20 bases lying between them. Germline-derived CDR1 and CDR2 are SGHNT and YYREEE (reference sequence). For the CDR3, the DNA is TGTGCCAGCAGCTTGCAGAGTGGGGGGAGTCGGGGTGAAAAACTGTTTTTT. This encodes CASSLQSGGSRGEKLFF.

There are a few counts of this clonotype. This chain links TRBV12-3 or TRBV12-4 with TRBJ2-1, with D maybe TRBD1 (6 bases). The V end lost 6 bases, the J end lost 1 base, and 13 bases lay between the germline ends. The CDR3 has 15 residues. CDR3 in amino acids: CASRNRVGSYNEQFF. CDR3 in DNA: TGTGCCAGCAGAAACAGGGTGGGGTCCTACAATGAGCAGTTCTTC.